The 10 T cell receptor beta chains below come from one sample, sequenced in a study of T cell responses to AZD1222 COVID-19 vaccine. TCRdb's table, derived via immunoSEQ multiplex PCR, lists solely in-frame clones and lacks some. Here the sample spans 150,000 to 200,000 clones, 88% being singletons. Material: peripheral blood, obtained 28 days after the second AZD1222 dose. Receptor source: an adult who received the AZD1222 COVID-19 vaccine.

The CDR3 DNA sequence: TGTGCCAGCAGTTTGTGGTTCGCTAGCGGGAGCAATGAGCAGTTCTTC. This sequence encodes CASSLWFASGSNEQFF. The V and J genes are TRBV6-2 or TRBV6-3 and TRBJ2-1; 10 bases are a match to TRBD2. The germline gives CDR1 MNHEY, CDR2 SVGEGT. V was pared by 4 bases and J by 6 bases, with 9 bases of the junction left unmatched. The length of the CDR3 is 16 residues.

The chain carries TRBV19 and TRBJ2-7, with no clear D. CDR1 LNHDA and CDR2 SQIVND come from the germline V gene (reference sequence). With 7 bases removed from V and 1 base from J, the gap between germline ends came to 2 bases. The CDR3 totals 10 residues. The CDR3 loop reads CASNSYEQYF. The CDR3 DNA sequence: TGTGCCAGTAATTCCTACGAGCAGTACTTC.

The CDR3 loop reads CASSPLRGVEEQFF. CDR3 coding DNA: TGTGCCAGCAGCCCGCTGCGGGGAGTAGAAGAGCAGTTCTTC. V and J are TRBV7-3 and TRBJ2-1; tentative D call: TRBD2 (6 bases). The V gene's germline CDR1 is SGHTA and CDR2 FQGTGA. V lost 5 bases to trimming and J lost 10 bases, with 18 bases between them. The CDR3 sequence is 14 residues long.

This clone turned up a few times. The chain carries TRBV7-2 and TRBJ1-2, with TRBD1 as a possible D gene (5 bases). Trimming shortened V by 0 bases and J by 0 bases, and 11 bases separated the two germline ends. Germline V gene lookup returns CDR1 SGHTA and CDR2 FQGNSA. The CDR3 contains 16 residues. The CDR3 sequence is CASSLAPGHTNYGYTF. The CDR3 DNA reads TGTGCCAGCAGCTTAGCACCTGGACACACTAACTATGGCTACACCTTC. Complete variable domain (other parts from reference TRBV7-2 and TRBJ1-2): GAGVSQSPSNKVTEKGKDVELRCDPISGHTALYWYRQSLGQGLEFLIYFQGNSAPDKSGLPSDRFSAERTGGSVSTLTIQRTQQEDSAVYLCASSLAPGHTNYGYTFGSGTRLTVV.

The chain employs TRBV23-1 and TRBJ2-2, with D possibly matching TRBD1 (5 bases). TRBV23-1 is treated as an ORF (open reading frame) with a function not yet certain. V was trimmed by 1 base and J by 2 bases, leaving 11 bases between them. The CDR3 loop spans 16 amino acids. The CDR3 nucleotides read TGCGCCAGCAGTCAATTTAGGGGCGATAACACCGGGGAGCTGTTTTTT. Amino acids: CASSQFRGDNTGELFF.

This clone has more than one count but fewer than ten. This chain links TRBV19 with TRBJ2-1; TRBD2 is a possible D gene (5 bases). V was pared by 3 bases and J by 2 bases, with 14 bases between. The CDR3 extends over 16 amino acids. Germline V gene lookup returns CDR1 LNHDA and CDR2 SQIVND (reference sequence). The CDR3 region is CASSMSGGRPYNEQFF. CDR3 bases: TGTGCCAGTAGTATGAGCGGTGGCAGGCCCTACAATGAGCAGTTCTTC.

The genes are TRBV19 and TRBJ2-1; D ambiguous. The V gene lost 5 bases and the J gene lost 9 bases, with 20 bases spanning the gap. The CDR3 is made up of 15 amino acids. Germline CDR1 reads LNHDA; CDR2 reads SQIVND (reference sequence). CDR3 nucleotides: TGTGCCAGTAGTTCCTGGGATGCCCCTTATGGTGAGCAGTTCTTC. This codes for CASSSWDAPYGEQFF.

This clone showed up just once. The chain joins TRBV29-1 to TRBJ2-6; D is unresolved. The V end lost 7 bases, the J end lost 0 bases, and 4 bases lay between the germline ends. This CDR3 spans 12 amino acids. The germline V gene has CDR1 SQVTM and CDR2 ANQGSEA. The CDR3 DNA sequence: TGCAGCGGCGGCTCTGGGGCCAACGTCCTGACTTTC. Amino acid sequence: CSGGSGANVLTF.

This chain links TRBV5-1 with TRBJ1-1, with 11 bases matching TRBD1. In germline, CDR1 is SGHRS, CDR2 YFSETQ. This CDR3 contains 16 residues. J lost 1 base, V lost 3 bases, and 5 bases had no gene match. The CDR3 spells CASSWGQGGQNTEAFF. The CDR3 coding sequence is TGCGCCAGCAGCTGGGGACAGGGGGGCCAGAACACTGAAGCTTTCTTT.

This chain links TRBV19 with TRBJ1-5; no reliable D call. This CDR3 contains 14 residues. V gave up 6 bases and J gave up 4 bases, with 13 bases separating them. The germline V gene encodes CDR1 LNHDA and CDR2 SQIVND (reference sequence). CDR3: CASRPGGSNQPQHF. The CDR3 nucleotides are TGTGCCAGTAGGCCTGGCGGGAGTAATCAGCCCCAGCATTTT.